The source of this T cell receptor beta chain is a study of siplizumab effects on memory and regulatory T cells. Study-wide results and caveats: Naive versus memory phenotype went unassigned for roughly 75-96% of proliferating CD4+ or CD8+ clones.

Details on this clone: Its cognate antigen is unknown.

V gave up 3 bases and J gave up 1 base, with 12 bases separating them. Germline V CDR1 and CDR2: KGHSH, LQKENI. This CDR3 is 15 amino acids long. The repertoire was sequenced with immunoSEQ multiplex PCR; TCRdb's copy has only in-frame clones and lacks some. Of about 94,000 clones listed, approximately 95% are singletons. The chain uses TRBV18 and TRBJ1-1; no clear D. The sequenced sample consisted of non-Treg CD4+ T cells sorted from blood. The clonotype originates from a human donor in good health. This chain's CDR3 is CASSPGRTENTEAFF. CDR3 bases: TGTGCCAGCTCACCCGGACGGACGGAGAACACTGAAGCTTTCTTT.